A selection of T cell receptor beta chains follows, all from one sample in a study of blood T cell repertoires in COVID-19. TCRdb's copy holds only in-frame clones and misses some; the assay was immunoSEQ multiplex PCR. The sample contains about 140,000 clones, about 86% of which appear only once. Sequencing was performed on peripheral blood. The receptors come from a woman between 55 and 75 years old with acute or convalescent COVID-19. Both conserved end residues are part of each CDR3. The order of the fields is clone size, D gene, J gene, V gene, CDR3 protein, CDR3 DNA. A D gene is named only where the DNA matches it firmly. Size is stated for part of the rows, as once, few or many counts, or as a class when the clone is expanded.

size: -; D: -; J: TRBJ2-3; V: TRBV9; CDR3: CASSEGNADTQYF; DNA: TGTGCCAGCAGCGAGGGGAATGCGGATACGCAGTATTTT
size: -; D: -; J: TRBJ2-3; V: TRBV5-5; CDR3: CASSSLTDTQYF; DNA: TGTGCCAGCAGCTCCCTCACAGATACGCAGTATTTT
size: -; D: -; J: TRBJ2-3; V: TRBV20-1; CDR3: CSAQTDTQYF; DNA: TGCAGTGCCCAAACAGATACGCAGTATTTT
size: -; D: TRBD1; J: TRBJ1-6; V: TRBV18; CDR3: CASSPRGLEGARNSPLHF; DNA: TGTGCCAGCTCACCAAGGGGGCTAGAAGGGGCAAGAAATTCACCCCTCCACTTT
size: -; D: -; J: TRBJ2-1; V: TRBV24-1; CDR3: CATSASPLRGGTEQFF; DNA: TGTGCCACCAGTGCCAGCCCATTGAGAGGGGGAACTGAGCAGTTCTTC
size: few; D: -; J: TRBJ1-2; V: TRBV5-1; CDR3: CASSPREGTNYGYTF; DNA: TGCGCCAGCAGCCCCCGGGAGGGAACCAACTATGGCTACACCTTC
size: -; D: -; J: TRBJ1-1; V: TRBV5-1; CDR3: CASSLVGEEAFF; DNA: TGCGCCAGCAGCTTGGTCGGTGAGGAGGCTTTCTTT
size: -; D: TRBD1; J: TRBJ1-2; V: TRBV24-1; CDR3: CATSNRGTGINDGYTF; DNA: TGTGCCACCTCCAATAGGGGGACAGGGATTAACGATGGCTACACCTTC
size: -; D: TRBD1; J: TRBJ2-1; V: TRBV28; CDR3: CASSPGGQGTYNEQFF; DNA: TGTGCCAGCAGTCCCGGGGGACAGGGGACATACAATGAGCAGTTCTTC
size: -; D: TRBD1; J: TRBJ1-4; V: TRBV5-1; CDR3: CASSPGTGVEKLFF; DNA: TGCGCCAGCAGCCCGGGGACAGGGGTTGAAAAACTGTTTTTT
size: -; D: TRBD2; J: TRBJ2-5; V: TRBV4-2; CDR3: CASSQELAGGRRQETQYF; DNA: TGTGCCAGCAGCCAAGAGTTAGCGGGGGGTCGAAGGCAAGAGACCCAGTACTTC